Described below is a single T cell receptor beta chain sequence and its context. As handled by the study authors: Amplification with reference gene primers provided the estimates of nucleated cell counts. TCRdb keeps only in-frame clones here, not all; method: immunoSEQ multiplex PCR. The DNA was the basis for D and trimming; V, J and clone size are from that table. The data hold roughly 250,000 clones, with 81% observed a single time. This entry belongs to a study of blood T cell repertoires in COVID-19. This clonotype originated in a woman aged 60 to 75 with active or convalescent COVID-19. Sequenced: peripheral blood.

The CDR3 region is CASVYRGNTEAFF. The CDR3 bases are TGTGCCAGCGTATACAGGGGGAACACTGAAGCTTTCTTT. The chain carries TRBV12-1 and TRBJ1-1; TRBD1 is the table's D call and was not checked against the DNA. TRBV12-1 is shown as a pseudogene. This CDR3 has 13 residues.